This TCR beta chain was sequenced in a study of T cells in tumors after PD-1 blockade. With 6 bases clipped from V and 4 bases from J, the junction kept 12 bases outside the gene matches. CDR1 and CDR2 (germline): LNHDA, SQIVND (reference sequence). CDR3 length: 16 residues. The protocol was immunoSEQ multiplex PCR, while the TCRdb copy is restricted to in-frame clones and leaves out a portion. The sample shows fewer than 50,000 clones, 81% of them seen only once. The source of this sequence is a human donor with basal cell carcinoma. This specimen consisted of PBMCs, obtained before anti-PD-1 treatment. The J gene is TRBJ1-2, the V gene TRBV19; 9 bases are shared with TRBD1. The CDR3 region has the DNA TGTGCCAGTAGCGCCCTCCGGGACAGGGTGGGCTATGGCTACACCTTC. The encoded protein is CASSALRDRVGYGYTF.